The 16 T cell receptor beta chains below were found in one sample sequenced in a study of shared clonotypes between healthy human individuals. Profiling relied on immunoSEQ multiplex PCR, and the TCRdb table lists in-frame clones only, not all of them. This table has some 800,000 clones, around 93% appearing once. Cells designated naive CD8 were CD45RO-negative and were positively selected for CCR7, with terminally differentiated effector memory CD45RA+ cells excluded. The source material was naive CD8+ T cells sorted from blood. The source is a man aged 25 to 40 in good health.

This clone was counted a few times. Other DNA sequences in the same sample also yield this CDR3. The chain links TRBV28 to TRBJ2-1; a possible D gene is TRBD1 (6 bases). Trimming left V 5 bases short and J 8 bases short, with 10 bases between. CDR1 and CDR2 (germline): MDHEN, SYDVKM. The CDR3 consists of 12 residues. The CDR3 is CASSLRGDEQFF. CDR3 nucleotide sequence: TGTGCCAGCAGTCTCAGGGGCGATGAGCAGTTCTTC. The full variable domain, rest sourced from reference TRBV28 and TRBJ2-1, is DVKVTQSSRYLVKRTGEKVFLECVQDMDHENMFWYRQDPGLGLRLIYFSYDVKMKEKGDIPEGYSVSREKKERFSLILESASTNQTSMYLCASSLRGDEQFFGPGTRLTVL.

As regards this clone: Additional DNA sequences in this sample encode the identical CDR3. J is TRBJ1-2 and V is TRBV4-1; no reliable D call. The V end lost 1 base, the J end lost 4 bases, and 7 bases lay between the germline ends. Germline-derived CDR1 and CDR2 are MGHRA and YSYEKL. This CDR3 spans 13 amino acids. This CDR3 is CASSQGPGYGYTF. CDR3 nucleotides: TGCGCCAGCAGCCAAGGACCTGGCTATGGCTACACCTTC.

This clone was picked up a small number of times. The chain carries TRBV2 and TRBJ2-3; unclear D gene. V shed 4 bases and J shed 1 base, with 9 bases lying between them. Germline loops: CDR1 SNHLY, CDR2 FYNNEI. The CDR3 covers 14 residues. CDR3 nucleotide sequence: TGTGCCAGCAGTGCCCGGGTTGGCACAGATACGCAGTATTTT. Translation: CASSARVGTDTQYF.

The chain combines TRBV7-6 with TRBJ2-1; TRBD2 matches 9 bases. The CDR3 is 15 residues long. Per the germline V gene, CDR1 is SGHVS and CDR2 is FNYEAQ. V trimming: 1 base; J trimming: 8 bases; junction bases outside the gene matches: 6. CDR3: CASSLVAGVGDEQFF. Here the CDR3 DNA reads TGTGCCAGCAGCTTAGTAGCGGGAGTCGGCGATGAGCAGTTCTTC.

The CDR3 DNA reads TGTGCCAGCAGCCCTCTAGCGGGAGGGTCAGATACGCAGTATTTT. It specifies CASSPLAGGSDTQYF. This chain uses TRBV7-8 with TRBJ2-3; TRBD2 matches 12 bases. With 5 bases clipped from V and 4 bases from J, the junction kept 4 bases outside the gene matches. Germline V gene data show CDR1 as SGHVS and CDR2 as FQNEAQ. The CDR3 has 15 amino acids.

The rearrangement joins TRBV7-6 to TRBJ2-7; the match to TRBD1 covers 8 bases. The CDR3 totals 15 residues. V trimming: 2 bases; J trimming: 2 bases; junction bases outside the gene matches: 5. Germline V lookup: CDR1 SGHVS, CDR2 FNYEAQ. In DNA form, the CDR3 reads TGTGCCAGCAGCTTAAGCAGGGGGCCCGCCTACGAGCAGTACTTC. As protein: CASSLSRGPAYEQYF.

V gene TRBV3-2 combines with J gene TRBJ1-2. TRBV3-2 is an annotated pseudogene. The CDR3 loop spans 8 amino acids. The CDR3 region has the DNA TGTGCACTGCGGGGCTACACCTTC. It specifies CALRGYTF.

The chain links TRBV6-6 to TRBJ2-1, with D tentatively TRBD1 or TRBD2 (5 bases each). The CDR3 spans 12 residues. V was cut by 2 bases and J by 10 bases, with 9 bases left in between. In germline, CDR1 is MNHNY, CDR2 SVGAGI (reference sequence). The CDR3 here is CASSYGTVEQFF. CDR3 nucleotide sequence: TGTGCCAGCAGTTACGGGACGGTAGAGCAGTTCTTC.

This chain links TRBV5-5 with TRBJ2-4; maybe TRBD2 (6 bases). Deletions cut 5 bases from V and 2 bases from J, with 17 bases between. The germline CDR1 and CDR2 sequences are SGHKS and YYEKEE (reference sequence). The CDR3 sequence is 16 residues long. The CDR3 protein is CASSSWEATTKNIQYF. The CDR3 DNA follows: TGTGCCAGCAGTTCGTGGGAGGCGACCACCAAAAACATTCAGTACTTC.

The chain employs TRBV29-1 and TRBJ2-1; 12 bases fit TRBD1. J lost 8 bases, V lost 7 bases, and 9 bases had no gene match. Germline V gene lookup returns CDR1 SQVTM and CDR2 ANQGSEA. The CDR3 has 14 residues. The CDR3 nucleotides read TGCAGCGACCTGGGACAGGGGGCGCCCGATGAGCAGTTCTTC. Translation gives CSDLGQGAPDEQFF.

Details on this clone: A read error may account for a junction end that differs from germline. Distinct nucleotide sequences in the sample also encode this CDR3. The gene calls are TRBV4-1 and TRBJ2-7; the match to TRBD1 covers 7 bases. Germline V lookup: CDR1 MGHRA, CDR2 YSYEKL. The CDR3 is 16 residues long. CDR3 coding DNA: TGCGCCAGCAGCCCCGGGACAGCATATGACGGACGCGAGCAGTACTTT. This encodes CASSPGTAYDGREQYF.

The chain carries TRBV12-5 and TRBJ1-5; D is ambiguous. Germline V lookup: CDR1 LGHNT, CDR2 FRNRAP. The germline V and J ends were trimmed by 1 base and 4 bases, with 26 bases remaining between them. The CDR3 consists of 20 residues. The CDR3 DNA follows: TGTGCTAGTGGTTTGGCCCCAAAACCTCCCCGACAACCAAATAATCAGCCCCAGCATTTT. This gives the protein CASGLAPKPPRQPNNQPQHF.

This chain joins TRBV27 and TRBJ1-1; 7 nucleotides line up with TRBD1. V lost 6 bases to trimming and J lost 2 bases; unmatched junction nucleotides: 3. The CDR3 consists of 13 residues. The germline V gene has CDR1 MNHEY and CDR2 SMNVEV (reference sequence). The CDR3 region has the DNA TGTGCCAGCAGAGGACAGGCCAACACTGAAGCTTTCTTT. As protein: CASRGQANTEAFF.

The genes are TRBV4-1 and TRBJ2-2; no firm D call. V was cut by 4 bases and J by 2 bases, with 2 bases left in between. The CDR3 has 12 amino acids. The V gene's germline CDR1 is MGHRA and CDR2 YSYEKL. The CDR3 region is CASSPNTGELFF. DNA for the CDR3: TGCGCCAGCAGCCCCAACACCGGGGAGCTGTTTTTT.

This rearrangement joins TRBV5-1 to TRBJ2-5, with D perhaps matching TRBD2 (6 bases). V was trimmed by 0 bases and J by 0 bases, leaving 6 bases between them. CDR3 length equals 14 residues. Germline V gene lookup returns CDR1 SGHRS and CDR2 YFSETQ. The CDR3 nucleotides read TGCGCCAGCAGCTTGGGGGACTACCAAGAGACCCAGTACTTC. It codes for CASSLGDYQETQYF.

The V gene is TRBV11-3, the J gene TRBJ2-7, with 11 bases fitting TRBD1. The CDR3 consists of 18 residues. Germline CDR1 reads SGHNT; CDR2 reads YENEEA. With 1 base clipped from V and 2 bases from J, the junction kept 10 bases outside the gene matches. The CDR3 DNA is TGTGCCAGCAGCTTAGGGATTGCCGGACAGGGGGCTACCTACGAGCAGTACTTC. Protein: CASSLGIAGQGATYEQYF.